This T cell receptor beta chain was identified in a study of T cell repertoires in cytomegalovirus infection. This clonotype was observed a handful of times. Its antigen is unknown. This CDR3 spans 14 amino acids. J was trimmed by 5 bases and V by 3 bases; bases with no gene match: 6. TCRdb re-derived calls from the reads in MiXCR, one entry per CDR3 protein. The repertoire holds roughly 800,000 distinct CDR3 sequences, with about 28% as singletons. This TCR was sampled from a human donor in good health (CMV status not recorded). Some clones in this sample may be carry-over from other donors' samples. The V and J genes are TRBV12-3 or TRBV12-4 and TRBJ1-1; 7 bases match TRBD1. Sequences were derived from cultured CD8+ T cells from PBMCs, sampled from culture after CMV antigen stimulation. This CDR3 reads CASSFTGEYTEAFF. For the CDR3, the DNA is TGTGCCAGCAGTTTCACAGGGGAATATACTGAAGCTTTCTTT.